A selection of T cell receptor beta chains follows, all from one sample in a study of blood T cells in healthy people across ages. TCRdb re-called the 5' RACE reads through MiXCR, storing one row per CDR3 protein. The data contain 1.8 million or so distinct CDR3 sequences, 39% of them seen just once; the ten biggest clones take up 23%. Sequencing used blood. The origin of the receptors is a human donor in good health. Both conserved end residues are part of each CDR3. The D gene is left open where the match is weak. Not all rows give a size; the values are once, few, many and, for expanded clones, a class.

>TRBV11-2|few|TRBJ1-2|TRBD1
CASSTNPGQGYGYTF
TGTGCCAGCAGCACAAATCCGGGACAGGGGTATGGCTACACCTTC
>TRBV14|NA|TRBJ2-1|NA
CASQGLSDEQFF
TGTGCCAGTCAAGGCCTTAGCGATGAGCAGTTCTTC
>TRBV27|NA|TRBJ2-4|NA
CASSTLWDNRIDVQYF
TGTGCCAGCAGTACTCTGTGGGACAACCGTATTGATGTGCAGTACTTC
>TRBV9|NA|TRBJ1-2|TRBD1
CASSVAPRDRSGLNYGYTF
TGTGCCAGCAGCGTAGCTCCAAGGGACAGGTCGGGACTAAACTATGGCTACACCTTC
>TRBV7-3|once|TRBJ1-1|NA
CASSLSANSEAFF
TGTGCCAGCAGCTTAAGTGCCAATTCTGAAGCTTTCTTT
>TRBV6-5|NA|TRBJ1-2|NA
CASRDLYGYTF
TGTGCCAGCAGAGATCTATATGGCTACACCTTC
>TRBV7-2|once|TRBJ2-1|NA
CASSLAFGRYNEQFF
TGTGCCAGCAGCTTAGCGTTTGGACGATACAATGAGCAGTTCTTC
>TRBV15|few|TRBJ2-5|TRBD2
CATSPQAGGPRTQYF
TGTGCCACCAGCCCTCAAGCGGGGGGGCCACGGACCCAGTACTTC
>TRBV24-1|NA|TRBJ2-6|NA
CATSDLPGANVLTF
TGTGCCACCAGTGATTTGCCTGGGGCCAACGTCCTGACTTTC
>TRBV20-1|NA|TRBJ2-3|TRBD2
CSASSGGSTDTQYF
TGCAGTGCAAGTAGCGGGGGGTCAACAGATACGCAGTATTTT
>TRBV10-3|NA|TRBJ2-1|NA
CAISEASRDEQFF
TGTGCCATCAGTGAGGCTAGCCGCGATGAGCAGTTCTTC
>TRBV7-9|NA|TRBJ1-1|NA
CAGSPVDTEAFF
TGTGCCGGCAGCCCGGTGGACACTGAAGCTTTCTTT
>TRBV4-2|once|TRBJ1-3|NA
CASSQDPPQAAGNTIYF
TGTGCCAGCAGCCAAGACCCCCCGCAGGCGGCTGGAAACACCATATATTTT
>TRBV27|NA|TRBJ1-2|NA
CASSLEQGLIRGYTF
TGTGCCAGCAGTTTGGAGCAGGGATTGATTCGTGGCTACACCTTC
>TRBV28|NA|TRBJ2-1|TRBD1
CASRAPGGLNEQFF
TGTGCCAGCAGGGCCCCAGGGGGCCTCAATGAGCAGTTCTTC
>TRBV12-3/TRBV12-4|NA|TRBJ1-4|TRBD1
CASSPPGQGGEKLFF
TGTGCCAGCAGTCCTCCGGGACAGGGAGGTGAAAAACTGTTTTTT
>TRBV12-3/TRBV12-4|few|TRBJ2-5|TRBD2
CASSPPAGDGTQYF
TGTGCCAGCAGTCCCCCAGCGGGGGATGGGACCCAGTACTTC
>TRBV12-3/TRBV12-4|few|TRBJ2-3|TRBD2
CASNPGLAGAITDTQYF
TGTGCCAGCAATCCGGGACTAGCGGGGGCCATCACAGATACGCAGTATTTT
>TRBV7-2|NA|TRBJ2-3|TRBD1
CASSPHRGPEDTQYF
TGTGCCAGCAGCCCGCACAGGGGGCCCGAAGATACGCAGTATTTT
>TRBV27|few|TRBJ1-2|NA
CASSPGLINYGYTF
TGTGCCAGCAGTCCGGGACTGATTAACTATGGCTACACCTTC
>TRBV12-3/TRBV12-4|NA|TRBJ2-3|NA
CASSPQAAPRDTQYF
TGTGCCAGCAGTCCCCAGGCTGCGCCCAGGGATACGCAGTATTTT
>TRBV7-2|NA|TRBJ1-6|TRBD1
CASSSDRVVYNSPPHF
TGTGCCAGCAGCTCCGACAGGGTGGTCTATAATTCGCCCCCCCACTTT
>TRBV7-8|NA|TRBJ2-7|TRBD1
CASSLKQGLGEQYF
TGTGCCAGCAGCTTAAAACAGGGGCTCGGCGAGCAGTACTTC